The subject of this entry is one T cell receptor beta chain. The data originate from a study of cytomegalovirus exposure and HLA in healthy donors. CDR1 MGHRA and CDR2 YSYEKL come from the germline V gene. The CDR3 sequence is 15 residues long. V gave up 4 bases and J gave up 1 base; unmatched junction bases: 2. In the PCR, 60 Vbeta and 13 Jbeta primers were used. Some clones are missing from TCRdb's copy, which holds only in-frame ones; the method was immunoSEQ multiplex PCR. The sample lists 150,000 to 200,000 clones; around 87% were seen once. The sequenced sample consisted of PBMCs. This sequence joins TRBV4-1 and TRBJ2-2; 8 bases match TRBD1. The sequence was collected from a woman younger than 35 in good health and CMV-seronegative. The CDR3 DNA reads TGCGCCAGCAGCCTGACAGGGGAGAACACCGGGGAGCTGTTTTTT. Residues: CASSLTGENTGELFF.